The clone carrying this T cell receptor (beta chain) was seen ten or more times. V trimming: 5 bases; J trimming: 10 bases; junction bases outside the gene matches: 5. The CDR3 length is 13 residues. The authors made TCR cDNA by 5'RACE template switching, adding a universal primer site and UMIs. TCRdb used MiXCR to reprocess the 5' RACE reads, holding one entry per CDR3 protein. The sample records over 65,000 distinct CDR3 sequences, about 14% being singletons. The sample is drawn from a study of T cells after yellow fever vaccination. Points from the study as a whole: Compared with primary, the secondary response was weaker and peaked at day 5, not 15. In post-booster samples, most primary-vaccination clones reappeared (roughly 96% CD4, about 90% CD8).

The sequenced sample was CD8+ T cells not binding an NS4B(214-222) dextramer, sorted from PBMCs, obtained 21 days after the first yellow fever vaccination. The V gene is TRBV12-3 or TRBV12-4, the J gene TRBJ2-4; 10 bases are a match to TRBD1. The clonotype was recovered from a young man who received the YFV17D yellow fever vaccine. DNA of the CDR3: TGTGCCAGCAGTGCCCCGGGACAGGGGATTCAGTACTTC. Translating it yields CASSAPGQGIQYF.